This TCR beta chain was found in a study of T cells in localized non-small cell lung cancer. General study points: Turning up in adjacent lung were a median approximately 50 of the top 100 tumor clones.

TCRdb's table, derived via immunoSEQ multiplex PCR, lists solely in-frame clones and lacks some. This table has approximately 31,000 clones, approximately 90% appearing once. The CDR3 runs to 15 residues. Trimming cost V 3 bases and J 0 bases; bases outside gene matches: 6. Germline loops: CDR1 SGHRS, CDR2 YFSETQ. Comment on this clone: The target antigen is unknown.

The chain combines TRBV5-1 with TRBJ2-7; 7 positions agree with TRBD1. The receptor comes from a male donor aged 60 or over with stage III lung adenocarcinoma. Source: peripheral blood, taken before any cancer treatment. CDR3 sequence (DNA): TGCGCCAGCAGCTGGACCGGGACAGACTCCTACGAGCAGTACTTC. Translating it yields CASSWTGTDSYEQYF.